This TCR beta chain was documented in a study of shared clonotypes between healthy human individuals. TCRdb keeps only in-frame clones here, not all; method: immunoSEQ multiplex PCR. The table records about 2 million clones, roughly 94% of them present only once. J gave up 1 base and V 3 bases, and 8 bases lay outside the gene matches. The germline V gene has CDR1 LNHDA and CDR2 SQIVND (reference sequence). The CDR3 sequence is 16 residues long. This clonotype originated in a man between 18 and 29 years old in good health. The gene calls are TRBV19 and TRBJ2-7; 8 nucleotides line up with TRBD1. Sequenced input: naive CD4+ T cells sorted from blood. Subset in this sample: CD45RA+ positively selected. In DNA form, the CDR3 reads TGTGCCAGTAGTATTTCGGCAGGGGGCATTTCCTACGAGCAGTACTTC. Translation: CASSISAGGISYEQYF.